Each of the 14 T cell receptor beta chains below was sequenced from the same sample in a study of T cell clonotyping in hematopoietic cell transplantation. Libraries were prepared by immunoSEQ multiplex PCR; TCRdb keeps only in-frame clonotypes and omits some of them. The sample includes 15,000 or so clones, 60% to 75% of them seen just once. Source material: peripheral blood mononuclear cells. Receptors were obtained from a woman aged 60-75 years in good health. Some clones in this sample may be carry-over from other donors' samples.

This clone was seen a single time. The chain is built from TRBV4-1 and TRBJ1-1; possible D gene TRBD1, 6 bases. This CDR3 is built from 13 residues. V lost 2 bases, J lost 7 bases, and 11 bases lay in between. The V gene's germline CDR1 is MGHRA and CDR2 YSYEKL. In DNA form, the CDR3 reads TGCGCCAGCAGCCAACAATGGACAGTTGAAGCTTTCTTT. Encoded protein: CASSQQWTVEAFF.

This clone is judged medium-sized (0.01 to 0.1%). The chain combines TRBV4-3 with TRBJ2-1; 8 positions agree with TRBD1. Per the germline V gene, CDR1 is LGHNA and CDR2 is YSLEER. This CDR3 region has 13 residues. Trimming at V came to 4 bases and at J to 10 bases, leaving 6 bases not matched to a gene. CDR3: CASSPRTGREQFF. In DNA, the CDR3 is TGCGCCAGCAGCCCGAGGACAGGGCGCGAGCAGTTCTTC.

DNA of the CDR3: TGCAGCGTTGCCGGGACTAGCGGATCGACTAGCACAGATACGCAGTATTTT. Protein sequence: CSVAGTSGSTSTDTQYF. The chain employs TRBV29-1 and TRBJ2-3; 11 bases fit TRBD2. Per the germline V gene, CDR1 is SQVTM and CDR2 is ANQGSEA. CDR3 size: 17 residues. V lost 4 bases and J lost 0; bases outside the gene matches: 9.

A few counts support this clone. The chain combines TRBV27 with TRBJ1-2; 9 positions match TRBD1. V lost 4 bases, J lost 4 bases, and 4 bases stayed unmatched. CDR3 length: 14 amino acids. The germline CDR1 and CDR2 sequences are MNHEY and SMNVEV (reference sequence). The CDR3 DNA sequence: TGTGCCAGCAGTTCCAACAGGGGGCTCTATGGCTACACCTTC. It specifies CASSSNRGLYGYTF.

The rearrangement links TRBV7-2 to TRBJ2-4; 7 bases are a match to TRBD1. CDR1 is SGHTA, CDR2 FQGNSA, per germline. J lost 2 bases, V lost 5 bases, and 6 bases had no gene match. The CDR3 has 15 residues. As DNA, the CDR3 is TGTGCCAGCAGCCCAGGGGGTTCGACCAAAAACATTCAGTACTTC. Its translation is CASSPGGSTKNIQYF.

This chain joins TRBV10-3 and TRBJ1-6; 7 bases line up with TRBD1. J was trimmed by 5 bases and V by 6 bases; bases with no gene match: 4. Germline assignment: CDR1 ENHRY and CDR2 SYGVKD. CDR3 length: 14 residues. CDR3 bases: TGTGCCATCAGCTTCAGGGGGGATAATTCACCCCTCCACTTT. Translated: CAISFRGDNSPLHF.

This rearrangement joins TRBV30 to TRBJ1-4; D call uncertain. V lost 5 bases and J lost 7, with 14 bases in between. CDR1 and CDR2 from the germline V gene are GTSNPN and SVGIG (reference sequence). The CDR3 runs to 13 residues. The CDR3 is CAWGRADSEKLFF. In DNA, the CDR3 is TGTGCCTGGGGTAGGGCAGATTCTGAAAAACTGTTTTTT.

This clone was picked up one time. The rearrangement uses TRBV20-1 and TRBJ2-1, with no clear D. Germline lookup yields CDR1 DFQATT and CDR2 SNEGSKA (reference sequence). Trimming took off 5 bases at V and 6 bases at J, with 8 bases between the two ends. CDR3 length equals 11 residues. CDR3 loop: CSAGTGNEQFF. DNA of the CDR3: TGCAGTGCTGGTACGGGCAATGAGCAGTTCTTC.

The rearrangement links TRBV5-1 to TRBJ2-1, with no clear D. This CDR3 has 11 residues. Trimming pared 1 base from V and 10 bases from J, leaving 6 bases between. CDR1 is SGHRS and CDR2 is YFSETQ in the germline V gene. CDR3 nucleotides: TGCGCCAGCAGCTTGAATGGGGAGCAGTTCTTC. Translation: CASSLNGEQFF.

The chain joins TRBV5-1 to TRBJ2-3; 10 bases agree with TRBD2. The CDR3 loop spans 15 amino acids. V lost 6 bases, J lost 5 bases, and 9 bases stayed unmatched. The V gene's germline CDR1 is SGHRS and CDR2 YFSETQ. The CDR3 is CASKGLAGVLDTQYF. DNA for the CDR3: TGCGCCAGCAAAGGTCTAGCGGGAGTATTAGATACGCAGTATTTT.

The chain uses TRBV4-2 and TRBJ2-7, with 8 bases identical to TRBD2. Trimming took 4 bases from V and 0 from J; bases not matched to a gene: 5. CDR3 length: 15 amino acids. From germline, CDR1 is LGHNA and CDR2 YNFKEQ. The CDR3 bases are TGTGCCAGCAGCCCAGAGAGCGGGAGCTCCTACGAGCAGTACTTC. Protein sequence: CASSPESGSSYEQYF.

This clone occurred once. V and J are TRBV5-6 and TRBJ1-2, with D uncertain. CDR3 size: 12 residues. V lost 2 bases and J lost 9, with 11 bases in between. Germline V gene data show CDR1 as SGHDT and CDR2 as YYEEEE. CDR3 amino acids: CASSFGSDSYTF. The CDR3 DNA is TGTGCCAGCAGCTTCGGTTCCGACAGCTACACCTTC.

This clone was observed a single time. The V gene is TRBV4-3, the J gene TRBJ2-1; a weak D match, TRBD1 (6 bases). This CDR3 comprises 15 residues. From germline, CDR1 is LGHNA and CDR2 YSLEER. Trimming took 0 bases from V and 2 from J, leaving 8 bases between them. Here the CDR3 reads CASSQETGTYNEQFF. CDR3 nucleotide sequence: TGCGCCAGCAGCCAAGAGACAGGTACCTACAATGAGCAGTTCTTC.

As for this clone: Germline is not matched at one junction end, which may reflect a read error. The V gene is TRBV28, the J gene TRBJ1-2; D call uncertain. The CDR3 has 12 residues. Germline values: CDR1 MDHEN, CDR2 SYDVKM. CDR3: CASSFSGGLGGF. The CDR3 DNA reads TGTGCCAGCAGTTTTAGTGGTGGCCTAGGCGGCTTC.